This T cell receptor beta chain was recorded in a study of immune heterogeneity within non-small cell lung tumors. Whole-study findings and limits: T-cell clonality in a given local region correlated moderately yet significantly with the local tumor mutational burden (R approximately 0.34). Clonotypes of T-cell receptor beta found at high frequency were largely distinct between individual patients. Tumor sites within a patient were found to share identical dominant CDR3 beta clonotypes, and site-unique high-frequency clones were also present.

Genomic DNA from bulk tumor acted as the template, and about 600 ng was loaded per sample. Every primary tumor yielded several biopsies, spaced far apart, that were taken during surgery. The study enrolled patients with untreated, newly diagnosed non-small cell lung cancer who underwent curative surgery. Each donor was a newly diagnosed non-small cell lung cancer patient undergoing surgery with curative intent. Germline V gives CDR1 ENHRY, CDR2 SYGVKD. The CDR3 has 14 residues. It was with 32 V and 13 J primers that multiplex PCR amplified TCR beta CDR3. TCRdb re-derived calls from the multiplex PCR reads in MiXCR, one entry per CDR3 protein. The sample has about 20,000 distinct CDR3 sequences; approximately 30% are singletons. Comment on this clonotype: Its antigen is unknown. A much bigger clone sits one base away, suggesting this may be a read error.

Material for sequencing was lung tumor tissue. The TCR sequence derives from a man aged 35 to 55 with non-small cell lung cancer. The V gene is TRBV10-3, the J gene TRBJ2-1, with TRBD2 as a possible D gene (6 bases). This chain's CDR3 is CDIRSAGSDNEQFF. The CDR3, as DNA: TGTGACATCCGGTCCGCGGGATCCGACAATGAGCAGTTCTTC.